This entry lists 27 T cell receptor beta chains sequenced from one sample in a study of shared clonotypes between healthy human individuals. The method was immunoSEQ multiplex PCR; TCRdb's version includes in-frame clones alone and lacks a portion of them. The sample has 2 million to 3 million clones; more than 85% are singletons. Sequencing was done on a sample of naive CD4+ T cells from PBMCs. Subset indicated: CD45RA+ positively selected. Receptor source: a man between 18 and 29 years old in good health. Some clones in this sample may be carry-over from other donors' samples.

This clone has more than one count but fewer than ten. This chain links TRBV27 with TRBJ1-1; possible D gene TRBD1, 5 bases. This CDR3 is built from 14 residues. V was trimmed by 5 bases and J by 11 bases, leaving 21 bases between them. Germline-derived CDR1 and CDR2 are MNHEY and SMNVEV (reference sequence). Here the CDR3 reads CASSPPGRGSVAFF. Written as DNA, the CDR3 is TGTGCCAGCAGTCCCCCAGGGCGCGGGTCGGTCGCTTTCTTT.

This chain connects TRBV5-1 to TRBJ2-7, with D tentatively TRBD1 (6 bases). This CDR3 has 18 residues. Germline CDR1 and CDR2: SGHRS and YFSETQ. The V and J ends lost 4 bases and 1 base respectively, with 24 bases between them. The DNA of the CDR3 is TGCGCCAGCAGCATTGTGTCAGGGGTTCCCACCTTTTCCTACGAGCAGTACTTC. It codes for CASSIVSGVPTFSYEQYF.

V gene TRBV18 combines with J gene TRBJ2-3; no clear D gene. V was cut by 3 bases and J by 6 bases, with 13 bases left in between. CDR1 and CDR2 from the germline V gene are KGHSH and LQKENI. The CDR3 totals 14 residues. CDR3 DNA: TGTGCCAGCTCACCGTCCGGGCTGTTTGATACGCAGTATTTT. Amino acids: CASSPSGLFDTQYF.

The chain is built from TRBV6-1 and TRBJ1-5; D is ambiguous. The CDR3 contains 15 residues. CDR1 is MNHNS and CDR2 is SASEGT in the germline V gene. V lost 8 bases and J 0 bases, leaving 14 bases between the germline ends. The CDR3 nucleotides read TGTGCCAGCTGGAAACAGAGTTATAGCAATCAGCCCCAGCATTTT. Translating it yields CASWKQSYSNQPQHF.

The chain combines TRBV9 with TRBJ2-5, with D perhaps matching TRBD2 (5 bases). Germline CDR1 reads SGDLS; CDR2 reads YYNGEE. The CDR3 consists of 15 residues. V dropped 3 bases and J dropped 5 bases, with 17 bases sitting between them. This CDR3 is CASSADGNLAETQYF. The CDR3 nucleotides read TGTGCCAGCAGCGCCGACGGGAACCTTGCGGAGACCCAGTACTTC.

CDR3 region: CASRLRPNQETQYF. In DNA, the CDR3 is TGTGCCAGCAGACTAAGACCCAACCAAGAGACCCAGTACTTC. The chain has TRBV6-5 and TRBJ2-5; D unresolved. Germline CDR1 reads MNHEY; CDR2 reads SVGAGI. V was pared by 6 bases and J by 0 bases, with 11 bases between. This CDR3 is 14 amino acids long.

The chain couples TRBV7-3 to TRBJ2-2, with a weak D call TRBD2 (5 bases). The CDR3 covers 13 residues. Deletions cut 5 bases from V and 6 bases from J, with 10 bases between. CDR1 and CDR2 from the germline V gene are SGHTA and FQGTGA. The CDR3 loop reads CASSPAAAGELFF. CDR3 nucleotides: TGTGCCAGCAGCCCAGCGGCTGCCGGGGAGCTGTTTTTT.

Of note for this clone: The same CDR3 is also encoded by other DNA sequences in this sample. The V gene is TRBV5-4, the J gene TRBJ2-3, with 7 bases that match TRBD2. Trimming took 2 bases from V and 0 from J; bases not matched to a gene: 3. Germline V gives CDR1 SGHNT, CDR2 YYREEE (reference sequence). The CDR3 length is 15 residues. The CDR3 here is CASSLSSGSTDTQYF. In DNA, the CDR3 is TGTGCCAGCAGCTTATCTAGCGGAAGCACAGATACGCAGTATTTT.

The chain recombines TRBV7-8 with TRBJ2-2, with D possibly TRBD2 on 6 matching bases. The CDR3 has 15 amino acids. V lost 0 bases and J lost 6, with 11 bases in between. Germline V lookup: CDR1 SGHVS, CDR2 FQNEAQ. Here the CDR3 reads CASSLAGRGAGELFF. DNA of the CDR3: TGTGCCAGCAGCTTAGCCGGGAGAGGGGCCGGGGAGCTGTTTTTT. The full variable domain, in which reference TRBV7-8 and TRBJ2-2 provide the parts outside the CDR3, is GAGVSQSPRYKVAKRGQDVALRCDPISGHVSLFWYQQALGQGPEFLTYFQNEAQLDKSGLPSDRFFAERPEGSVSTLKIQRTQQEDSAVYLCASSLAGRGAGELFFGEGSRLTVL.

The J gene is TRBJ1-1, the V gene TRBV10-3; weak D call: TRBD1 (6 bases). The CDR3 spans 13 residues. Germline CDR1 reads ENHRY; CDR2 reads SYGVKD. V lost 10 bases and J 1 base, leaving 13 bases between the germline ends. Written as DNA, the CDR3 is TGTGCCAAGCAACAGGGCCCGAACACTGAAGCTTTCTTT. This encodes CAKQQGPNTEAFF.

The chain links TRBV19 to TRBJ1-3, with D possibly being TRBD1 (5 bases). Germline V gene data show CDR1 as LNHDA and CDR2 as SQIVND (reference sequence). The V and J ends lost 8 bases and 0 bases respectively, with 17 bases between them. This CDR3 is 16 amino acids long. The CDR3 here is CASFRGYSSSGNTIYF. The CDR3 DNA reads as TGTGCCAGTTTCCGGGGGTATTCGAGCTCTGGAAACACCATATATTTT.

The V and J genes are TRBV25-1 and TRBJ2-4; D possibly corresponds to TRBD2 (5 bases). V shed 10 bases and J shed 1 base, with 14 bases lying between them. The CDR3 length is 14 residues. The germline V gene encodes CDR1 MGHDK and CDR2 SYGVNS. CDR3 sequence: CATSGGGAKNIQYF. CDR3 sequence (DNA): TGTGCCACCTCGGGTGGCGGGGCCAAAAACATTCAGTACTTC.

The chain is built from TRBV4-1 and TRBJ2-7; 10 bases line up with TRBD1. V lost 2 bases, J lost 5 bases, and 9 bases stayed unmatched. CDR3 length equals 16 residues. From germline, CDR1 is MGHRA and CDR2 YSYEKL. CDR3 sequence reads: CASSQYRGTGVDEQYF. CDR3 coding DNA: TGCGCCAGCAGCCAATACCGAGGGACAGGGGTTGACGAGCAGTACTTC.

The rearrangement links TRBV7-9 to TRBJ2-7; TRBD1 might be the D (5 bases). V was trimmed by 2 bases and J by 7 bases, leaving 27 bases between them. The germline gives CDR1 SEHNR, CDR2 FQNEAQ (reference sequence). The CDR3 has 18 residues. The CDR3 bases are TGTGCCAGCAGCTTACAGTTCCAGGGTCTCCGAATGCCCAGGGAGCAGTACTTC. It codes for CASSLQFQGLRMPREQYF.

V is TRBV5-6 and J is TRBJ2-1; D is perhaps TRBD2 (6 bases). This CDR3 is 15 amino acids long. Trimming stripped 2 bases from V and 5 bases from J, with 14 bases between. Germline loops: CDR1 SGHDT, CDR2 YYEEEE. CDR3 sequence (DNA): TGTGCCAGCAGCTTAGGTCTGGGACTGAACAATGAGCAGTTCTTC. Its protein product is CASSLGLGLNNEQFF.

The chain recombines TRBV6-5 with TRBJ2-1; 9 bases align to TRBD2. The CDR3 spans 14 residues. V lost 10 bases and J lost 1; bases outside the gene matches: 5. Germline V lookup: CDR1 MNHEY, CDR2 SVGAGI. For the CDR3, the DNA is TGTGCCACCTGGACTAGCGTTTCCTACAATGAGCAGTTCTTC. Its protein is CATWTSVSYNEQFF.

This clone appeared a few times. The V call is TRBV29-1, the J call TRBJ1-1, with D unclear. Trimming stripped 4 bases from V and 0 bases from J, with 9 bases between. CDR1 is SQVTM, CDR2 ANQGSEA, per germline. The CDR3 spans 13 residues. CDR3 DNA sequence: TGCAGCGTTGGTGTCAGTGTGAACACTGAAGCTTTCTTT. It encodes CSVGVSVNTEAFF.

V and J are TRBV7-8 and TRBJ1-5; the match to TRBD1 covers 11 bases. With V trimmed by 5 bases and J by 6 bases, 6 bases remained unmatched. The CDR3 is 15 residues long. Germline CDR1 and CDR2: SGHVS and FQNEAQ. The CDR3 is CASSPRTGGFQPQHF. The CDR3 nucleotides read TGTGCCAGCAGCCCCCGGACAGGGGGCTTTCAGCCCCAGCATTTT.

This chain connects TRBV9 to TRBJ2-3; TRBD2 matches at 10 bases. Losses at the gene ends were 3 bases for V and 2 bases for J; bases not matched to a gene: 3. The germline gives CDR1 SGDLS, CDR2 YYNGEE. This CDR3 region has 15 residues. The CDR3 here is CASSEAGGYTDTQYF. The CDR3 nucleotides are TGTGCCAGCAGCGAAGCGGGAGGGTACACAGATACGCAGTATTTT.

This clone appeared a single time. This sequence joins TRBV11-3 and TRBJ2-7, with D uncertain. Germline loops: CDR1 SGHNT, CDR2 YENEEA. This CDR3 spans 11 amino acids. V gave up 4 bases and J gave up 9 bases, with 10 bases separating them. The CDR3 spells CASSSSGRQYF. The DNA of the CDR3 is TGTGCCAGCAGCTCTTCCGGGCGGCAGTACTTC.

The chain combines TRBV28 with TRBJ2-7; no firm D call. Germline assignment: CDR1 MDHEN and CDR2 SYDVKM. The CDR3 spans 15 residues. Trimming stripped 4 bases from V and 0 bases from J, with 13 bases between. CDR3 coding DNA: TGTGCCAGCAGTTCCTTCTTACAGAGCTCCTACGAGCAGTACTTC. It is translated as CASSSFLQSSYEQYF.

As regards this clone: Other DNA sequences in this sample translate to the same CDR3. This chain links TRBV5-1 with TRBJ2-1; D remains ambiguous. V was cut by 2 bases and J by 6 bases, with 9 bases left in between. The CDR3 length is 13 residues. Germline V gene sequence: CDR1 SGHRS, CDR2 YFSETQ. CDR3 region: CASSLGSGNEQFF. CDR3 in DNA: TGCGCCAGCAGCTTAGGTAGTGGCAATGAGCAGTTCTTC.

This clone has only a few counts. The chain links TRBV30 to TRBJ1-2; 7 bases map to TRBD1. CDR1 GTSNPN and CDR2 SVGIG come from the germline V gene (reference sequence). Trimming removed 6 bases from V and 2 bases from J; junction bases left unmatched: 3. The CDR3 has 12 residues. The CDR3 loop reads CACLTGNYGYTF. The CDR3 nucleotides are TGTGCCTGCCTGACAGGGAACTATGGCTACACCTTC.

This clone was seen more than once but under ten times. Other DNA sequences from this sample encode an identical CDR3 as well. The chain combines TRBV18 with TRBJ2-2, with TRBD1 identical over 9 bases. The CDR3 covers 15 residues. The germline V gene has CDR1 KGHSH and CDR2 LQKENI. The V segment lost 3 bases and the J segment 1 base; nucleotides outside the gene matches: 0. This CDR3 is CASSPGQGNTGELFF. The CDR3 nucleotides read TGTGCCAGCTCACCGGGACAGGGGAACACCGGGGAGCTGTTTTTT. The entire variable domain, with the rest obtained from reference TRBV18 and TRBJ2-2, is as follows: NAGVMQNPRHLVRRRGQEARLRCSPMKGHSHVYWYRQLPEEGLKFMVYLQKENIIDESGMPKERFSAEFPKEGPSILRIQQVVRGDSAAYFCASSPGQGNTGELFFGEGSRLTVL.

The V and J genes are TRBV6-6 and TRBJ2-3; D remains unclear. CDR3 length: 13 amino acids. Looked up from germline, CDR1 is MNHNY and CDR2 is SVGAGI (reference sequence). V was cut by 2 bases and J by 4 bases, with 7 bases left in between. The CDR3 sequence: CASSYGGADTQYF. CDR3 nucleotide sequence: TGTGCCAGCAGTTACGGTGGGGCAGATACGCAGTATTTT.

V usage is TRBV4-1 and J usage is TRBJ2-5; either TRBD1 or TRBD2 may supply D (5 bases each). Germline CDR1 reads MGHRA; CDR2 reads YSYEKL. The CDR3 runs to 17 residues. V was clipped by 0 bases and J by 5 bases, with 19 bases between them. CDR3 in DNA: TGCGCCAGCAGCCAAGATCCTCGGCAGGGATGGGGGGAGACCCAGTACTTC. Encoded protein: CASSQDPRQGWGETQYF.

The V and J genes are TRBV7-9 and TRBJ2-5; 9 bases match TRBD2. The CDR3 runs 15 residues. Germline CDR1 and CDR2: SEHNR and FQNEAQ (reference sequence). V lost 6 bases to trimming and J lost 4 bases; unmatched junction nucleotides: 9. DNA for the CDR3: TGTGCCAGCAGTCGTAGCGGGAGTGGCGGAGAGACCCAGTACTTC. Its protein is CASSRSGSGGETQYF.